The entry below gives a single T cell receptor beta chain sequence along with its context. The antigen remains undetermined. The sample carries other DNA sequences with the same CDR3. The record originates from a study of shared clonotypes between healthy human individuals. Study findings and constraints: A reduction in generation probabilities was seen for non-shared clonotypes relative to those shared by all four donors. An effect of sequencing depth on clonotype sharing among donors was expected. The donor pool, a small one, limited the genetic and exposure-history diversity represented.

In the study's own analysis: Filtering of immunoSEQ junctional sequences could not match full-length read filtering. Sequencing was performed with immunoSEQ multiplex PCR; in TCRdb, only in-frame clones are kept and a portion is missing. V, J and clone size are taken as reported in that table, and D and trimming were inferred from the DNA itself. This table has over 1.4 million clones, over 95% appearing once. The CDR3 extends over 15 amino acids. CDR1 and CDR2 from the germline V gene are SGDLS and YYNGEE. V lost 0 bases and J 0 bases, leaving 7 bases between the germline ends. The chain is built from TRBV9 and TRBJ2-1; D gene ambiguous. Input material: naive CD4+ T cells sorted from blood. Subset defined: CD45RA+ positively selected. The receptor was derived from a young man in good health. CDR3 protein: CASSVVVSSYNEQFF. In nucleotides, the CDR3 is TGTGCCAGCAGCGTAGTTGTAAGCTCCTACAATGAGCAGTTCTTC.